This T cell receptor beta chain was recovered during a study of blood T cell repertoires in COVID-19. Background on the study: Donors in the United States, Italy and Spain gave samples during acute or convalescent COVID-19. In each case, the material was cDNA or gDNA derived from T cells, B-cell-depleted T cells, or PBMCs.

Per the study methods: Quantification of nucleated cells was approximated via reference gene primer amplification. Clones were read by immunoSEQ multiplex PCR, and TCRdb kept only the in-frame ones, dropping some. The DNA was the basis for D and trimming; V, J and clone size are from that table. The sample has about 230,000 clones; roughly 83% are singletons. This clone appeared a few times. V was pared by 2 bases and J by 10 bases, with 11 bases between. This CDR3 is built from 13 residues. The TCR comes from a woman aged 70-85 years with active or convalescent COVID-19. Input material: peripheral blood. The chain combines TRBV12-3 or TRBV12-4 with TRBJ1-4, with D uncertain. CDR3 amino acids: CASSLREGGKLFF. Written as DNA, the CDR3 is TGTGCCAGCAGTTTACGGGAGGGAGGAAAACTGTTTTTT.